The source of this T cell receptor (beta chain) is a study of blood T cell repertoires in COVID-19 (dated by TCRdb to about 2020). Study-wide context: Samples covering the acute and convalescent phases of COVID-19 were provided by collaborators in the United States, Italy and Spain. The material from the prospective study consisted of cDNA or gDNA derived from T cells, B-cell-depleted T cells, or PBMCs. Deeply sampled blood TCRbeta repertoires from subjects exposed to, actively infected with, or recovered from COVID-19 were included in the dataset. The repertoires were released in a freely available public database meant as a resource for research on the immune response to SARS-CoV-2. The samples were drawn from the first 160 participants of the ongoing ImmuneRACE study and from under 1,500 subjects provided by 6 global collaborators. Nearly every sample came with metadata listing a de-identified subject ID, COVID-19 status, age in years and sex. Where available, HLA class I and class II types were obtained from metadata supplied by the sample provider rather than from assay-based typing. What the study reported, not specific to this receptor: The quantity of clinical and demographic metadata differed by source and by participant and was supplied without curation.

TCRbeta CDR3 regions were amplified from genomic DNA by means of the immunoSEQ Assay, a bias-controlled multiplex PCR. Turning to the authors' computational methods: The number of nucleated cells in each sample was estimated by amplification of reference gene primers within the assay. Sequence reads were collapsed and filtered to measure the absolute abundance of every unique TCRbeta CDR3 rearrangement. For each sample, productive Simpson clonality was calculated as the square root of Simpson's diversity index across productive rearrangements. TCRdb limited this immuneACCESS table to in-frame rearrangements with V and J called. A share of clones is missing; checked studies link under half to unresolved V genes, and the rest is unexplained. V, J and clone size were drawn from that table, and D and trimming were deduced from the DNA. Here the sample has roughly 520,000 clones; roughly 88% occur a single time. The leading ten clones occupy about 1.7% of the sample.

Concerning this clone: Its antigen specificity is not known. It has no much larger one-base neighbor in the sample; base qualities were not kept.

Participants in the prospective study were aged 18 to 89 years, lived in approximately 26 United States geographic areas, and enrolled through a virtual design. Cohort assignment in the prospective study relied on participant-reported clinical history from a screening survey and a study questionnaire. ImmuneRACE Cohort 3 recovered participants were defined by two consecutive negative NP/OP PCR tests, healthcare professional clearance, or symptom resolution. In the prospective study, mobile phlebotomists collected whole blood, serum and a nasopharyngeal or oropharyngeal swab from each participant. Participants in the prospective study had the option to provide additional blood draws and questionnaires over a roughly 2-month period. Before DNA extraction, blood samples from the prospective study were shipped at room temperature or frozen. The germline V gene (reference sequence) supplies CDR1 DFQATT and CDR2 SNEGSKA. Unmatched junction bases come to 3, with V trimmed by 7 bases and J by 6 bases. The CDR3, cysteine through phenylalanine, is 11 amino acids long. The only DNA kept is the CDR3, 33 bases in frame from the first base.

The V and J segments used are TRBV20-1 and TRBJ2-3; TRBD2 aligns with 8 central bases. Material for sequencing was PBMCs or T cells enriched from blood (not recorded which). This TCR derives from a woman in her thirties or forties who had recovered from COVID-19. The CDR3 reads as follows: CSGLAIDTQYF. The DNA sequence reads TGCAGTGGACTAGCGATCGATACGCAGTATTTT.